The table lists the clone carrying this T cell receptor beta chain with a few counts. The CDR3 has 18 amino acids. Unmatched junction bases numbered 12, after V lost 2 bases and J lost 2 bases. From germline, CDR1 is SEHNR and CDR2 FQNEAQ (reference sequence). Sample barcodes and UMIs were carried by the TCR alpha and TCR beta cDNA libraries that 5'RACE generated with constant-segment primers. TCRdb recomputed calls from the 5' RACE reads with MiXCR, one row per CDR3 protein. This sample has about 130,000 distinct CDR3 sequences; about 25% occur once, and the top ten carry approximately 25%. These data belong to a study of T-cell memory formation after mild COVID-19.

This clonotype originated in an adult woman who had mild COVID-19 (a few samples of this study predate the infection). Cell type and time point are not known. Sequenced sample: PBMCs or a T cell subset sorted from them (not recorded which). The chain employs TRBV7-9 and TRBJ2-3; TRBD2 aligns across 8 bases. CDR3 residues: CASSLTSRLAGDTDTQYF. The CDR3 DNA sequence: TGTGCCAGCAGCTTAACGTCCAGGCTAGCGGGCGACACAGATACGCAGTATTTT.